A single sample is the source of the 14 T cell receptor beta chains below, sequenced in a study of blood T cell repertoires in COVID-19. Sequencing used immunoSEQ multiplex PCR; TCRdb keeps in-frame clones, though not all of them. The sample shows fewer than 350,000 clones, 85% of them seen only once. Sequenced: PBMCs or T cells enriched from blood (not recorded which). These receptors were taken from a woman aged 25 to 45 who had been exposed to COVID-19.

The chain carries TRBV19 and TRBJ2-1; 7 bases agree with TRBD2. The CDR3 consists of 14 residues. Trimming removed 6 bases from V and 2 bases from J; junction bases left unmatched: 4. Per germline, CDR1 LNHDA and CDR2 SQIVND (reference sequence). The CDR3 DNA is TGTGCCAGTAGCTCCGGGACTACCTACAATGAGCAGTTCTTC. As protein: CASSSGTTYNEQFF.

J is TRBJ1-4 and V is TRBV7-2; no clear D gene. Germline V gene data show CDR1 as SGHTA and CDR2 as FQGNSA. Trimming took off 2 bases at V and 8 bases at J, with 18 bases between the two ends. The CDR3 extends over 16 amino acids. The CDR3 loop is CASSLHESGNGEKLFF. In DNA, the CDR3 is TGTGCCAGCAGCTTACACGAGTCCGGGAATGGAGAAAAACTGTTTTTT.

The chain carries TRBV7-9 and TRBJ1-2; no clear D. Germline V lookup: CDR1 SEHNR, CDR2 FQNEAQ (reference sequence). The germline V and J ends were trimmed by 4 bases and 0 bases, with 12 bases remaining between them. The CDR3 consists of 15 residues. The CDR3 DNA is TGTGCCAGCAGCTCTACCATCGTCTCTAACTATGGCTACACCTTC. Encoded protein: CASSSTIVSNYGYTF. The full variable domain, rest sourced from reference TRBV7-9 and TRBJ1-2, is DTGVSQNPRHKITKRGQNVTFRCDPISEHNRLYWYRQTLGQGPEFLTYFQNEAQLEKSRLLSDRFSAERPKGSFSTLEIQRTEQGDSAMYLCASSSTIVSNYGYTFGSGTRLTVV.

The chain recombines TRBV7-2 with TRBJ2-5; D unclear. In germline, CDR1 is SGHTA, CDR2 FQGNSA. The V and J ends lost 2 bases and 1 base respectively, with 8 bases between them. This CDR3 comprises 14 residues. CDR3 amino acids: CASSLNRGQETQYF. CDR3 DNA: TGTGCCAGCAGCTTAAACCGCGGCCAAGAGACCCAGTACTTC.

This clone has only one observation. The V gene is TRBV21-1, the J gene TRBJ1-6. TRBV21-1 is reported as a pseudogene. The CDR3 has 16 amino acids. CDR3 sequence (DNA): TGTGCCAGCAGCAAAGGGGGAGGGTTGTATAATTCACCCCTCCACTTT. Residues: CASSKGGGLYNSPLHF.

As for this clone: A junction boundary mismatches the germline segment, possibly from a read error. The V gene is TRBV18, the J gene TRBJ2-5; D is uncertain. This CDR3 is built from 14 residues. The germline V gene has CDR1 KGHSH and CDR2 LQKENI. The chain's CDR3 is CASSPRSTQESQYF. CDR3 bases: TGTGCCAGCTCACCACGTAGCACGCAAGAGTCCCAGTACTTC. Full variable domain (remainder filled in from reference TRBV18 and TRBJ2-5): NAGVMQNPRHLVRRRGQEARLRCSPMKGHSHVYWYRQLPEEGLKFMVYLQKENIIDESGMPKERFSAEFPKEGPSILRIQQVVRGDSAAYFCASSPRSTQESQYFGPGTRLLVL.

This rearrangement joins TRBV28 to TRBJ1-4; 7 positions match TRBD1. Trimming took 8 bases from V and 0 from J; bases not matched to a gene: 15. CDR1 is MDHEN and CDR2 is SYDVKM in the germline V gene. The length of the CDR3 is 18 residues. CDR3 in DNA: TGTGCCAGCTCGGTGAGGGGGCCGACCTTAGCAACTAATGAAAAACTGTTTTTT. Translation gives CASSVRGPTLATNEKLFF. Combining the CDR3 with reference TRBV28 and TRBJ1-4 gives the whole variable domain DVKVTQSSRYLVKRTGEKVFLECVQDMDHENMFWYRQDPGLGLRLIYFSYDVKMKEKGDIPEGYSVSREKKERFSLILESASTNQTSMYLCASSVRGPTLATNEKLFFGSGTQLSVL.

There are a few counts of this clone. The rearrangement joins TRBV30 to TRBJ1-6, with 10 bases matching TRBD1. V was clipped by 1 base and J by 4 bases; unmatched bases: 7. Germline values: CDR1 GTSNPN, CDR2 SVGIG (reference sequence). The CDR3 is 17 amino acids. The CDR3 reads CAWSAGDRGRYNSPLHF. Written as DNA, the CDR3 is TGTGCCTGGAGTGCGGGTGACAGGGGGCGGTATAATTCACCCCTCCACTTT. Drawing the rest from reference TRBV30 and TRBJ1-6, the complete variable domain is SQTIHQWPATLVQPVGSPLSLECTVEGTSNPNLYWYRQAAGRGLQLLFYSVGIGQISSEVPQNLSASRPQDRQFILSSKKLLLSDSGFYLCAWSAGDRGRYNSPLHFGNGTRLTVT.

This chain connects TRBV15 to TRBJ1-2, with D possibly being TRBD1 (6 bases). CDR3 length: 15 amino acids. From germline, CDR1 is LNHNV and CDR2 YYDKDF (reference sequence). V lost 0 bases, J lost 5 bases, and 13 bases lay in between. CDR3 DNA: TGTGCCACCAGCAGAGATCACGGACAGCTTTATGGCTACACCTTC. Its protein is CATSRDHGQLYGYTF.

The chain combines TRBV15 with TRBJ2-2; D call uncertain. This CDR3 has 13 amino acids. The germline V gene encodes CDR1 LNHNV and CDR2 YYDKDF (reference sequence). Trimming pared 8 bases from V and 1 base from J, leaving 8 bases between. This CDR3 reads CATAGRNTGELFF. The DNA for the CDR3 is TGTGCCACCGCAGGTCGGAACACCGGGGAGCTGTTTTTT.

The chain combines TRBV7-9 with TRBJ1-1; 9 bases are a match to TRBD1. CDR1 is SEHNR, CDR2 FQNEAQ, per germline (reference sequence). The CDR3 consists of 16 residues. V lost 4 bases to trimming and J lost 4 bases; unmatched junction nucleotides: 10. The DNA of the CDR3 is TGTGCCAGCAGCTCGGTGGGACAGGGAATGGGCACTGAAGCTTTCTTT. Amino acids: CASSSVGQGMGTEAFF.

This sequence joins TRBV12-3 or TRBV12-4 and TRBJ1-5, with D possibly being TRBD1 (6 bases). V lost 6 bases to trimming and J lost 4 bases, with 10 bases between them. The CDR3 length is 13 residues. In nucleotides, the CDR3 is TGTGCCAGCAGCGAGAGGGGGAATCAGCCCCAGCATTTT. As protein: CASSERGNQPQHF.

This chain uses TRBV14 with TRBJ2-1; D gene ambiguous. CDR3 length: 16 amino acids. Germline CDR1 reads SGHDN; CDR2 reads FVKESK. The V and J ends lost 5 bases and 8 bases respectively, with 22 bases between them. CDR3 in amino acids: CASSFSHGGSRYEQFF. The CDR3 nucleotides are TGTGCCAGCAGCTTCTCCCACGGCGGTTCGAGGTATGAGCAGTTCTTC.

The chain uses TRBV20-1 and TRBJ2-1; 7 bases are shared with TRBD2. Germline V lookup: CDR1 DFQATT, CDR2 SNEGSKA (reference sequence). V lost 3 bases to trimming and J lost 8 bases; unmatched junction nucleotides: 13. The CDR3 is 15 amino acids. CDR3 nucleotides: TGCAGTGCTAGTAACCTGGGGGGGGAGATTCATGAGCAGTTCTTC. Its protein is CSASNLGGEIHEQFF.